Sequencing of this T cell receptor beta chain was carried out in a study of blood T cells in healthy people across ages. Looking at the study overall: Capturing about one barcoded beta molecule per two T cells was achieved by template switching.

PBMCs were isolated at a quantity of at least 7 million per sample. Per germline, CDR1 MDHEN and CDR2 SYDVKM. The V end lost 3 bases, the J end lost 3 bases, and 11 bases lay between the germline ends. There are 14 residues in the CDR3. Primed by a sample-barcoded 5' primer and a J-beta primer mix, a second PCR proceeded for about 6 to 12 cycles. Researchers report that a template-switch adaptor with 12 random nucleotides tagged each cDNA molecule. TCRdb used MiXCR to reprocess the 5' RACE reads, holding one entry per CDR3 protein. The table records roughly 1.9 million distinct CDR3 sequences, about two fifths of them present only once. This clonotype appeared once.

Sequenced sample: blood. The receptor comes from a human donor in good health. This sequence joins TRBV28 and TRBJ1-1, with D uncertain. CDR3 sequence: CASSFPGLYTEAFF. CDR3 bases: TGTGCCAGCAGTTTCCCCGGACTTTACACTGAAGCTTTCTTT.